These 14 T cell receptor beta chains share one sample of origin, sequenced in a study of spatial heterogeneity in lung cancer. This sample's time point: blood at routine non-recurrence follow-up after resection. TCRdb re-called the 5' RACE reads with MiXCR, one entry per CDR3 protein. The sample yields 35,000 to 50,000 distinct CDR3 sequences, under 25% seen once. This material consisted of PBMCs, taken at follow-up. Source of these receptors: a female donor with early-stage non-small cell lung cancer.

This clonotype was counted many times. CDR3 protein: CASSPRGEDRPQAQYF. In DNA, the CDR3 is TGTGCCAGCAGCCCTAGGGGGGAGGATAGACCCCAGGCGCAGTATTTT. The chain employs TRBV5-4 and TRBJ2-3, with D perhaps assigned TRBD1 or TRBD2 (6 bases each). Germline-derived CDR1 and CDR2 are SGHNT and YYREEE (reference sequence). The V end lost 4 bases, the J end lost 10 bases, and 25 bases lay between the germline ends. There are 16 residues in the CDR3.

This clonotype was seen repeatedly, ten times or more. The V call is TRBV18, the J call TRBJ2-1, with D tentatively TRBD1 (6 bases). CDR3 size: 14 residues. The germline V and J ends were trimmed by 3 bases and 9 bases, with 15 bases remaining between them. CDR1 is KGHSH, CDR2 LQKENI, per germline. The CDR3 DNA follows: TGTGCCAGCTCACCCCGGACACTCAGGGGTGAGCAGTTCTTC. It encodes CASSPRTLRGEQFF.

V gene TRBV7-6 combines with J gene TRBJ2-7; possibly TRBD1 for D (5 bases). Germline V gene data show CDR1 as SGHVS and CDR2 as FNYEAQ. The V gene lost 0 bases and the J gene lost 4 bases, with 10 bases spanning the gap. CDR3 length equals 14 residues. The CDR3 spells CASSLAAGIYEQYF. The CDR3 DNA is TGTGCCAGCAGCTTAGCAGCAGGGATATACGAGCAGTACTTC.

This clonotype was seen many times. This sequence joins TRBV6-5 and TRBJ2-5; TRBD1 matches 10 bases. This CDR3 comprises 16 residues. The germline V gene has CDR1 MNHEY and CDR2 SVGAGI. V gave up 8 bases and J gave up 5 bases; unmatched junction bases: 14. The DNA for the CDR3 is TGTGCCAGCGGCGACAGGGGGCTTCGAAGGGAGGAGACCCAGTACTTC. It codes for CASGDRGLRREETQYF.

The chain recombines TRBV5-4 with TRBJ1-6; D perhaps matches TRBD1 (6 bases). The CDR3 has 16 residues. Trimming took 4 bases from V and 5 from J, leaving 16 bases between them. Per germline, CDR1 SGHNT and CDR2 YYREEE (reference sequence). The CDR3: CASSDYTGFDNSPLHF. The CDR3 region has the DNA TGTGCCAGCAGCGATTATACAGGGTTTGATAATTCACCCCTCCACTTT.

This chain links TRBV25-1 with TRBJ2-4, with 7 bases matching TRBD1. J lost 6 bases, V lost 7 bases, and 3 bases had no gene match. CDR1 is MGHDK, CDR2 SYGVNS, per germline. The CDR3 is made up of 12 amino acids. Written as DNA, the CDR3 is TGTGCCAGCATGGGACAGAGAAACATTCAGTACTTC. It translates to CASMGQRNIQYF.

J is TRBJ2-3 and V is TRBV7-6; 9 nucleotides align to TRBD1. The CDR3 runs to 14 residues. J gave up 5 bases and V 5 bases, and 5 bases lay outside the gene matches. Germline values: CDR1 SGHVS, CDR2 FNYEAQ. CDR3 bases: TGTGCCAGCAGCCGACGACAGGGGGAAGATACGCAGTATTTT. It encodes CASSRRQGEDTQYF.

This clonotype was seen a handful of times. The genes are TRBV20-1 and TRBJ1-2, with D possibly TRBD1 on 6 matching bases. The length of the CDR3 is 13 residues. Germline V gene data show CDR1 as DFQATT and CDR2 as SNEGSKA (reference sequence). V lost 2 bases to trimming and J lost 3 bases, with 10 bases between them. The CDR3 coding sequence is TGCAGTGCTAGAATGGCAGGGGACTATGGCTACACCTTC. Its translation is CSARMAGDYGYTF.

This clonotype was seen only a few times. The V and J genes are TRBV7-2 and TRBJ2-3, with 9 bases that match TRBD2. Germline loops: CDR1 SGHTA, CDR2 FQGNSA. Germline trimming cut 7 bases from V and 3 bases from J; bases unmatched to any gene: 5. The CDR3 runs to 14 residues. CDR3: CASTPGLATDTQYF. CDR3 nucleotide sequence: TGTGCCAGCACCCCGGGACTAGCAACAGATACGCAGTATTTT.

The rearrangement links TRBV11-2 to TRBJ2-1; D not resolved. CDR3 size: 13 residues. CDR1 and CDR2 from the germline V gene are SGHAT and FQNNGV. V lost 3 bases to trimming and J lost 7 bases, with 10 bases between them. The CDR3 spells CASSLLRKNEQFF. Here the CDR3 DNA reads TGTGCCAGCAGCTTGCTGCGGAAGAATGAGCAGTTCTTC.

This clonotype was seen more than once but under ten times. The chain uses TRBV19 and TRBJ1-2; D is ambiguous. V dropped 5 bases and J dropped 3 bases, with 10 bases sitting between them. CDR3 length: 13 amino acids. In germline, CDR1 is LNHDA, CDR2 SQIVND (reference sequence). The CDR3 reads CASSQDGHYGYTF. The CDR3 DNA reads TGTGCCAGTAGTCAGGACGGCCACTATGGCTACACCTTC.

This chain uses TRBV7-6 with TRBJ2-3; weak D call: TRBD1 (6 bases). Trimming left V 5 bases short and J 0 bases short, with 15 bases between. The CDR3 contains 16 residues. Germline values: CDR1 SGHVS, CDR2 FNYEAQ. In DNA, the CDR3 is TGTGCCAGCAGCGTGACCGGGACATCAAGCACAGATACGCAGTATTTT. Residues: CASSVTGTSSTDTQYF.

This clonotype was seen more than once but under ten times. The V gene is TRBV6-1, the J gene TRBJ1-6, with 8 bases identical to TRBD1. Looked up from germline, CDR1 is MNHNS and CDR2 is SASEGT. V shed 3 bases, J shed 6 bases, and the junction held 4 bases outside the gene matches. The CDR3 length is 15 residues. CDR3 amino acids: CASSDRGRLNSPLHF. As DNA, the CDR3 is TGTGCCAGCAGTGACAGGGGGCGTCTTAATTCACCCCTCCACTTT.

This chain joins TRBV18 and TRBJ1-3; 7 nucleotides agree with TRBD1. The CDR3 sequence is 16 residues long. Germline CDR1 KGHSH, CDR2 LQKENI. V was pared by 3 bases and J by 1 base, with 6 bases of the junction left unmatched. Here the CDR3 DNA reads TGTGCCAGCTCACCTTCCCAGGGACAGTCTGGAAACACCATATATTTT. This translates into CASSPSQGQSGNTIYF. Complete variable domain (other parts from reference TRBV18 and TRBJ1-3): NAGVMQNPRHLVRRRGQEARLRCSPMKGHSHVYWYRQLPEEGLKFMVYLQKENIIDESGMPKERFSAEFPKEGPSILRIQQVVRGDSAAYFCASSPSQGQSGNTIYFGEGSWLTVV.